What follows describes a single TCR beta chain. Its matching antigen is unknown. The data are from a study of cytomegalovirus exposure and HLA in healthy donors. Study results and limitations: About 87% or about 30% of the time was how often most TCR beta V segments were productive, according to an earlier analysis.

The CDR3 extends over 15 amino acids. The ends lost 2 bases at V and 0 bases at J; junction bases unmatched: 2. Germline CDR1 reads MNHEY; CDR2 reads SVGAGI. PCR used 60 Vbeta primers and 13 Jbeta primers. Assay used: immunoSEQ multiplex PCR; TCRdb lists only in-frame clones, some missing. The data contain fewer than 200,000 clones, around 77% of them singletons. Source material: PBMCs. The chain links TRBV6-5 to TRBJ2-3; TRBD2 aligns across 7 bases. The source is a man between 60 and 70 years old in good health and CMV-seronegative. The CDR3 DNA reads TGTGCCAGCAGTTACCAAGCGGGGAGCACAGATACGCAGTATTTT. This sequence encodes CASSYQAGSTDTQYF.